The present TCR beta chain was sequenced within a study of cytomegalovirus exposure and HLA in healthy donors. Study-wide results and limits: There were under 200 TCR beta chains listed as cytomegalovirus-associated.

The table lists this clone with a few counts. Its cognate antigen is unknown. Germline V gene sequence: CDR1 MNHEY, CDR2 SMNVEV (reference sequence). Deletions cut 1 base from V and 3 bases from J, with 16 bases between. The CDR3 sequence is 18 residues long. This PCR relied on a set of 60 Vbeta primers and 13 Jbeta primers. The repertoire was sequenced with immunoSEQ multiplex PCR; TCRdb's copy has only in-frame clones and lacks some. The sample has about 170,000 clones; roughly 80% are singletons. V gene TRBV27 combines with J gene TRBJ1-6; D perhaps matches TRBD1 (6 bases). This TCR was recovered from a female donor in good health and CMV-seronegative. Sequenced: PBMCs. CDR3 sequence (DNA): TGTGCCAGCAGTTTATACGTCCCCAGGGGCGGCTATAATTCACCCCTCCACTTT. Translation gives CASSLYVPRGGYNSPLHF.